This entry lists 14 T cell receptor beta chains sequenced from one sample in a study of shared clonotypes between healthy human individuals. Selected positively for CCR7 and CD45RO-negative, naive CD8 cells excluded terminally differentiated effector memory CD45RA+ cells. This table comes from immunoSEQ multiplex PCR, and its TCRdb copy is limited to in-frame clones, with some not included. The data show some 600,000 clones, around 96% seen once. Material: naive CD8+ T cells sorted from blood. These receptors came from a young woman in good health.

V gene TRBV6-1 combines with J gene TRBJ2-7, with a tentative D call TRBD2 (5 bases). Germline CDR1 is MNHNS and CDR2 is SASEGT. There are 14 residues in the CDR3. Trimming pared 5 bases from V and 2 bases from J, leaving 13 bases between. The CDR3 loop reads CASSQDWRPYEQYF. CDR3 DNA: TGTGCCAGCAGTCAGGACTGGCGGCCCTACGAGCAGTACTTC.

The gene calls are TRBV9 and TRBJ2-3, with TRBD1 matching 8 bases. The germline gives CDR1 SGDLS, CDR2 YYNGEE. V was pared by 5 bases and J by 5 bases, with 16 bases of the junction left unmatched. This CDR3 is built from 17 residues. As DNA, the CDR3 is TGTGCCAGCAGTCCAGAAGGTTCAGGGGGCGCGGAAGATACGCAGTATTTT. Translating it yields CASSPEGSGGAEDTQYF.

V is TRBV16 and J is TRBJ2-7; D is undetermined. Germline loops: CDR1 KGHSY, CDR2 FQNENV. The CDR3 is 16 residues long. Trimming stripped 2 bases from V and 4 bases from J, with 18 bases between. CDR3 DNA: TGTGCCAGCAGCCAAGATGGTAGGGATCAAGATTACGAGCAGTACTTC. Protein product: CASSQDGRDQDYEQYF.

This chain joins TRBV23-1 and TRBJ2-7; 8 bases agree with TRBD1. TRBV23-1 is given ORF status, its function remaining uncertain. CDR3 length equals 14 residues. With 4 bases clipped from V and 6 bases from J, the junction kept 8 bases outside the gene matches. DNA for the CDR3: TGCGCCAGCAGTCCCCGGGACAGGAGCTGCGAGCAGTACTTC. Amino acids: CASSPRDRSCEQYF.

This CDR3 reads CAWSVGSGYYTEAFF. CDR3 nucleotide sequence: TGTGCCTGGAGTGTAGGCAGCGGGTATTACACTGAAGCTTTCTTT. V usage is TRBV30 and J usage is TRBJ1-1; D is uncertain. The CDR3 extends over 15 amino acids. Germline CDR1 is GTSNPN and CDR2 is SVGIG (reference sequence). The V gene lost 0 bases and the J gene lost 3 bases, with 14 bases spanning the gap.

As for this clone: At one boundary the junction diverges from the germline segment, which might be a read error. The CDR3 DNA reads TGTGCCAGCAGGGAAGGACGCGGGAGGGCCTACGAGCAGTACTTC. Translation gives CASREGRGRAYEQYF. The V call is TRBV6-1, the J call TRBJ2-7, with 9 bases identical to TRBD2. This CDR3 contains 15 residues. The V gene's germline CDR1 is MNHNS and CDR2 SASEGT.

This clone was picked up one time. This chain uses TRBV20-1 with TRBJ2-7; D gene unclear. V was pared by 6 bases and J by 3 bases, with 6 bases between. Germline V CDR1 and CDR2: DFQATT, SNEGSKA (reference sequence). The CDR3 totals 10 residues. The CDR3 is CSAGDYEQYF. The CDR3 coding sequence is TGCAGTGCGGGTGACTACGAGCAGTACTTC.

The CDR3 DNA follows: TGTGCCAGTAGTATTGTTAGTCAGCCCCAGCATTTT. Translated: CASSIVSQPQHF. The V call is TRBV19, the J call TRBJ1-5; no definite D call. This CDR3 comprises 12 residues. Deletions cut 3 bases from V and 6 bases from J, with 6 bases between. Per germline, CDR1 LNHDA and CDR2 SQIVND (reference sequence). Full variable domain (remainder filled in from reference TRBV19 and TRBJ1-5): DGGITQSPKYLFRKEGQNVTLSCEQNLNHDAMYWYRQDPGQGLRLIYYSQIVNDFQKGDIAEGYSVSREKKESFPLTVTSAQKNPTAFYLCASSIVSQPQHFGDGTRLSIL.

The rearrangement uses TRBV4-1 and TRBJ1-6; possibly TRBD1 for D (5 bases). Per the germline V gene, CDR1 is MGHRA and CDR2 is YSYEKL. The CDR3 covers 14 residues. V was trimmed by 5 bases and J by 8 bases, leaving 13 bases between them. CDR3 residues: CASSYDSFDSPLHF. CDR3 DNA: TGCGCCAGCAGCTACGACAGCTTCGATTCACCCCTCCACTTT.

On this clone: Other nucleotide sequences in the sample specify the same CDR3. The V and J genes are TRBV2 and TRBJ2-7, with TRBD2 matching 10 bases. This CDR3 has 15 amino acids. The ends lost 3 bases at V and 4 bases at J; junction bases unmatched: 6. Germline V gene lookup returns CDR1 SNHLY and CDR2 FYNNEI. The CDR3 protein is CASSDRTSGPYEQYF. As DNA, the CDR3 is TGTGCCAGCAGTGACCGGACTAGCGGACCGTACGAGCAGTACTTC.

The chain combines TRBV6-4 with TRBJ2-1, with TRBD1 matching over 12 bases. The CDR3 contains 17 residues. After removal of 2 bases from V and 8 bases from J, the junction contained 10 bases not matched to a gene. Germline V gene sequence: CDR1 MRHNA, CDR2 SNTAGT. The CDR3: CASSDARGTGGMDEQFF. DNA for the CDR3: TGTGCCAGCAGTGACGCTCGGGGGACAGGGGGCATGGATGAGCAGTTCTTC.

The chain employs TRBV27 and TRBJ1-1; D call uncertain. Looked up from germline, CDR1 is MNHEY and CDR2 is SMNVEV (reference sequence). This CDR3 spans 13 amino acids. Trimming cost V 3 bases and J 2 bases, with 7 bases left between them. CDR3 nucleotides: TGTGCCAGCAGTTTTCTAAGAAACACTGAAGCTTTCTTT. Translating gives CASSFLRNTEAFF.

The gene calls are TRBV6-5 and TRBJ1-1, with D unresolved. V lost 4 bases, J lost 0 bases, and 9 bases lay in between. The CDR3 contains 14 residues. Germline CDR1 and CDR2: MNHEY and SVGAGI. The CDR3, as DNA: TGTGCCAGCAGTTTCACGACGGTGAACACTGAAGCTTTCTTT. This gives the protein CASSFTTVNTEAFF.

The chain couples TRBV10-1 to TRBJ2-2; 12 nucleotides match TRBD2. From germline, CDR1 is WNHNN and CDR2 SYGVQD (reference sequence). Germline trimming cut 3 bases from V and 5 bases from J; bases unmatched to any gene: 4. The CDR3 contains 16 residues. Here the CDR3 DNA reads TGCGCCAGCAGTGATCGGCTAGCGGGAGGGACCGGGGAGCTGTTTTTT. Protein sequence: CASSDRLAGGTGELFF.